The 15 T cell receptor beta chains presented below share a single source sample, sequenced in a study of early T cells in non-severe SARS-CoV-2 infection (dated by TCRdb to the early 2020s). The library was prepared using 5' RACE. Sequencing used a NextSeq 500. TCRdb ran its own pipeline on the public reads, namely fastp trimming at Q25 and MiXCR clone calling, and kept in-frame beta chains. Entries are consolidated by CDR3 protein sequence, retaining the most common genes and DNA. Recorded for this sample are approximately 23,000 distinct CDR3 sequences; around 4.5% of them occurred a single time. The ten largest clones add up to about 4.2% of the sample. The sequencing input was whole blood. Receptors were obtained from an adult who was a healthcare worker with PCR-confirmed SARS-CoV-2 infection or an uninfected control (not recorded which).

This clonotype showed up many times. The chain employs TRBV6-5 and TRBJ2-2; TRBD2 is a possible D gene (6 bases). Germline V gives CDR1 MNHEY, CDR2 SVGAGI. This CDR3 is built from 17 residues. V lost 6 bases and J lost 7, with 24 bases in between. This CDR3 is CASSPNGHPAGSGELFF. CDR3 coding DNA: TGTGCCAGCAGCCCTAACGGGCACCCGGCCGGGAGCGGGGAGCTGTTTTTT.

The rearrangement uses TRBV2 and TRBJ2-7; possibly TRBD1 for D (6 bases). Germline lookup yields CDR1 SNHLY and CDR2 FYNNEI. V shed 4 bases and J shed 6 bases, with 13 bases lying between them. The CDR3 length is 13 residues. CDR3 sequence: CASSVTGPSEQYF. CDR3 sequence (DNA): TGTGCCAGCAGTGTGACAGGTCCCAGCGAGCAGTACTTC.

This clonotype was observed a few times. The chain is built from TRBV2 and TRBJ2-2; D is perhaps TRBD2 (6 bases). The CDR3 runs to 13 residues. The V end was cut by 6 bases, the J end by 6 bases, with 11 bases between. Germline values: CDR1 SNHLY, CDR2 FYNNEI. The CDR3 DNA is TGTGCCAGCAGCGCCGGGGAGGCCGGGGAGCTGTTTTTT. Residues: CASSAGEAGELFF.

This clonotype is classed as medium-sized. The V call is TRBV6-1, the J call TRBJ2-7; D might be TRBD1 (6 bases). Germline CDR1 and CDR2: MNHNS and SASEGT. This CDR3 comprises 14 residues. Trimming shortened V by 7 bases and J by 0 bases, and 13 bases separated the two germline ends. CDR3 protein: CASNPDSISYEQYF. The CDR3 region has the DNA TGTGCCAGCAACCCGGACAGTATCTCCTACGAGCAGTACTTC.

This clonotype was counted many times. The CDR3 region is CASSRTVSEQFF. CDR3 nucleotides: TGTGCCAGCAGTAGGACAGTGAGTGAGCAGTTCTTC. The chain couples TRBV12-3 or TRBV12-4 to TRBJ2-1, with D possibly matching TRBD1 (6 bases). The length of the CDR3 is 12 residues. V was clipped by 5 bases and J by 9 bases, with 11 bases between them.

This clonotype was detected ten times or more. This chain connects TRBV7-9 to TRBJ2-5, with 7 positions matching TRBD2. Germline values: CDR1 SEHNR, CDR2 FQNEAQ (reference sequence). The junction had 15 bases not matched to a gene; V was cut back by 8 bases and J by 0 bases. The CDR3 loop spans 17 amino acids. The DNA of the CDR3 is TGTGCCAGCCTACGACTAGCTGGAGCTTGGGACCAAGAGACCCAGTACTTC. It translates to CASLRLAGAWDQETQYF.

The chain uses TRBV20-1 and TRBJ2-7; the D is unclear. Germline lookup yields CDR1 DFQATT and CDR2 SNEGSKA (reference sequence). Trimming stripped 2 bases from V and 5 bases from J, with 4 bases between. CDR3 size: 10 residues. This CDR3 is CSARSDEQYF. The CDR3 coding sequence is TGCAGTGCTAGATCCGACGAGCAGTACTTC.

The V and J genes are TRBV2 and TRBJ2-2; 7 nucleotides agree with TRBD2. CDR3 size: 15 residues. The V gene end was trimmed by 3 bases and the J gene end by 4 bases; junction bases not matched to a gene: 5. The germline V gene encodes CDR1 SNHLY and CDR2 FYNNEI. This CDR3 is CASSDARESTGELFF. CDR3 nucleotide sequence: TGTGCCAGCAGTGATGCGCGGGAGAGCACCGGGGAGCTGTTTTTT. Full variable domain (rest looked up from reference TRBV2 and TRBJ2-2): EPEVTQTPSHQVTQMGQEVILRCVPISNHLYFYWYRQILGQKVEFLVSFYNNEISEKSEIFDDQFSVERPDGSNFTLKIRSTKLEDSAMYFCASSDARESTGELFFGEGSRLTVL.

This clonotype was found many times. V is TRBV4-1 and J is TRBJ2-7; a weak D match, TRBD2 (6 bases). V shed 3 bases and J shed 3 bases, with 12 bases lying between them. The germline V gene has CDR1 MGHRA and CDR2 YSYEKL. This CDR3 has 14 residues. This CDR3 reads CASSQRGRDYEQYF. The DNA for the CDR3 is TGCGCCAGCAGCCAGCGGGGAAGGGACTACGAGCAGTACTTC.

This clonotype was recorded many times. The chain's CDR3 is CASSFSGGSYNEQFF. The CDR3 nucleotides are TGTGCCAGCAGCTTCTCCGGGGGATCCTACAATGAGCAGTTCTTC. The chain employs TRBV11-2 and TRBJ2-1, with D perhaps TRBD2 (6 bases). Trimming shortened V by 3 bases and J by 1 base, and 10 bases separated the two germline ends. Germline V gives CDR1 SGHAT, CDR2 FQNNGV. This CDR3 is 15 amino acids long.

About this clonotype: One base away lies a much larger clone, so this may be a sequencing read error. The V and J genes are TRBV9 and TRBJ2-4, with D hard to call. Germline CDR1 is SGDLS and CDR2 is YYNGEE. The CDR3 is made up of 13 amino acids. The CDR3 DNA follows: TGTACCAGCAGCGAAGTAGAGAGGTCCATTCAGTACTTC. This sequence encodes CTSSEVERSIQYF.

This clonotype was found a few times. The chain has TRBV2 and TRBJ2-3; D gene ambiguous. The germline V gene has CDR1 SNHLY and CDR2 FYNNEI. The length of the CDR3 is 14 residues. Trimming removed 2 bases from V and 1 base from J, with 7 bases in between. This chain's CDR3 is CASSEIGGTDTQYF. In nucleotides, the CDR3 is TGTGCCAGCAGTGAAATTGGCGGCACAGATACGCAGTATTTT.

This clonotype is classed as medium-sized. The CDR3 region is CSVDWTPNEQFF. As DNA, the CDR3 is TGCAGCGTTGACTGGACTCCCAATGAGCAGTTCTTC. The J gene is TRBJ2-1, the V gene TRBV29-1; D perhaps matches TRBD2 (5 bases). Between the trimmed V and J ends, which lost 3 bases and 6 bases, there was a span of 9 bases. The CDR3 covers 12 residues. Germline V CDR1 and CDR2: SQVTM, ANQGSEA.

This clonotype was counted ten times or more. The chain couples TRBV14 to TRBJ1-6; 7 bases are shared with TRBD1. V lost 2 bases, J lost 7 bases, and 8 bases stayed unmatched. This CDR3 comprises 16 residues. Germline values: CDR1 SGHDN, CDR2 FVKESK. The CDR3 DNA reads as TGTGCCAGCAGCCAATTTAAGAACAGGGGAAATTCACCCCTCCACTTT. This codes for CASSQFKNRGNSPLHF.

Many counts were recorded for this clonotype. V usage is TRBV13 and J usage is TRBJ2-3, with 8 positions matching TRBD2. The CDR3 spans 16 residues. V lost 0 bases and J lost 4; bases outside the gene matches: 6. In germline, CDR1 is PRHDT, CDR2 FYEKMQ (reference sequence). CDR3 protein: CASSLGSSGGPDTQYF. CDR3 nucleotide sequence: TGTGCCAGCAGCTTAGGTTCAAGCGGGGGCCCAGATACGCAGTATTTT.